The sequence of this TCR beta chain was determined in a study of blood T cells in healthy people across ages. This clonotype showed up just a few times. A sample-barcoded 5' primer and a J-beta primer mix were used in a second PCR of about 6 to 12 cycles. TCRdb ran MiXCR on the 5' RACE reads and lists one entry per CDR3 protein. The sample shows approximately 1.5 million distinct CDR3 sequences, roughly a third of them seen only once. The germline V gene has CDR1 SEHNR and CDR2 FQNEAQ (reference sequence). CDR3 size: 14 residues. Deletions cut 1 base from V and 4 bases from J, with 10 bases between. J is TRBJ1-2 and V is TRBV7-9, with D maybe TRBD1 (5 bases). Input material: blood. The clonotype originates from a woman in her 30s in good health. The CDR3 nucleotides read TGTGCCAGCAGCTTAGGGGCAGGGCCCTATGGCTACACCTTC. Its protein product is CASSLGAGPYGYTF.